This T cell receptor (beta chain) was captured in a study of spatial heterogeneity in lung cancer. General study findings and limits: The number of expanded tumor alpha and beta chains correlated with mutation number.

Germline values: CDR1 MDHEN, CDR2 SYDVKM. The CDR3 extends over 15 amino acids. V was cut by 6 bases and J by 7 bases, with 16 bases left in between. Every TCR cDNA molecule carried a tag that served as a unique molecular identifier. TCRdb passed the 5' RACE reads through MiXCR, listing each CDR3 protein once. The sample yields around 7,800 distinct CDR3 sequences, approximately 8.2% seen once. This clonotype was detected a few times. The target antigen is unknown. Because the library targeted alpha chains, this beta chain is an off-target read whose size means little. Regarding time point: sample taken at primary tumor resection. Sequencing of whole RNA from tumor, nontumor lung or frozen PBMC involved no sorting.

Sequenced material: lung tumor tissue, taken at surgery. V and J are TRBV28 and TRBJ1-6; TRBD1 might be the D (5 bases). The receptor was derived from a male donor with early-stage non-small cell lung cancer. CDR3 residues: CASSPAGLWNSPLHF. CDR3 bases: TGTGCCAGCAGCCCGGCGGGACTATGGAATTCACCCCTCCACTTT.